This TCR beta chain is drawn from a study of blood T cell repertoires in COVID-19. Trimming cost V 5 bases and J 6 bases, with 14 bases left between them. This CDR3 is built from 13 residues. CDR1 and CDR2 (germline): MNHEY, SMNVEV (reference sequence). In the original workflow: Reference gene primers were amplified, and this amplification served to estimate nucleated cell counts. Some clones are missing from TCRdb's copy, which holds only in-frame ones; the method was immunoSEQ multiplex PCR. V and J calls plus clone size are reproduced from that table; the DNA served to infer D and trimming. The table includes 300,000 to 350,000 clones, roughly 86% detected once.

This TCR came from a woman under 30 who had recovered from COVID-19. Sequencing input: PBMCs or T cells enriched from blood (not recorded which). This rearrangement joins TRBV27 to TRBJ2-7; D ambiguous. CDR3 loop: CASSRDFRAEQYF. CDR3 coding DNA: TGTGCCAGCAGTCGAGACTTCCGCGCCGAGCAGTACTTC.